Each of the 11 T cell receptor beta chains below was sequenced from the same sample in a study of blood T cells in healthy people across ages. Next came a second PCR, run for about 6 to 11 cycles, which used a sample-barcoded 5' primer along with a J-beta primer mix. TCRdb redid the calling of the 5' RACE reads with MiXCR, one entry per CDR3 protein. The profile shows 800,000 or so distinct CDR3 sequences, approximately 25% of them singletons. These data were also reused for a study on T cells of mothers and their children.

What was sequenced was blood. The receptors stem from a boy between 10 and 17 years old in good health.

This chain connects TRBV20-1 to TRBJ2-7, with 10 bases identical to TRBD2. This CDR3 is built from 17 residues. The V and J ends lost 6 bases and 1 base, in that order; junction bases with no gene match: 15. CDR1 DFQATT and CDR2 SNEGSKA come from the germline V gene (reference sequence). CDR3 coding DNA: TGCAGTGCCCTTAGAGTTCCTAGCGGGAGCGGGTCCTACGAGCAGTACTTC. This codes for CSALRVPSGSGSYEQYF.

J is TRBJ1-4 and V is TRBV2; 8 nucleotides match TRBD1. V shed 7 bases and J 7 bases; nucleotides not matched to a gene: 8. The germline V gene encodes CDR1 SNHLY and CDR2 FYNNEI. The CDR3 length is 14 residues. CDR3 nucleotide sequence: TGTGCCAGCATGTCGGGACAGGATAGTGAAAAACTGTTTTTT. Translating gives CASMSGQDSEKLFF.

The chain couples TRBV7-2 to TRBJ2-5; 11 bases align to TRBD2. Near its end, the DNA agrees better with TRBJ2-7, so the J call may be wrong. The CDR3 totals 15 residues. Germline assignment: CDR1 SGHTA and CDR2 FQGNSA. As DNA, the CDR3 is TGTGCCAGCCTCGTTTCTAGCGGGGGGTCCTACGAGCAGTACTTC. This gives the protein CASLVSSGGSYEQYF.

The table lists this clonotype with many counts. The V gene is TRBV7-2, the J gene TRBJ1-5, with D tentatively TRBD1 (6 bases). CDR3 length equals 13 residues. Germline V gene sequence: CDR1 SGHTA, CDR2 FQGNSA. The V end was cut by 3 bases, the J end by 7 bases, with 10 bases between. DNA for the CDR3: TGTGCCAGCAGCTTTTTGGGGGCCCAGCCCCAGCATTTT. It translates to CASSFLGAQPQHF.

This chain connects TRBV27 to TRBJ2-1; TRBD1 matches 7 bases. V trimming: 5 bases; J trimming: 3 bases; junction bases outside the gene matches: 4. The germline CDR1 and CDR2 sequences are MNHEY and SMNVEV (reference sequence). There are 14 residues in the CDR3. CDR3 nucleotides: TGTGCCAGCAGTCCCTGGGACAGCTACAATGAGCAGTTCTTC. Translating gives CASSPWDSYNEQFF.

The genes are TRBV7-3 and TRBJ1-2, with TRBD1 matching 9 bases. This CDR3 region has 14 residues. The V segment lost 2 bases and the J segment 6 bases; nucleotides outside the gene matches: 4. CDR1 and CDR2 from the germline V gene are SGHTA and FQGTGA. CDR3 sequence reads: CASSLLRTGDGYTF. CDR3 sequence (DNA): TGTGCCAGCAGCTTACTTCGGACAGGGGATGGCTACACCTTC.

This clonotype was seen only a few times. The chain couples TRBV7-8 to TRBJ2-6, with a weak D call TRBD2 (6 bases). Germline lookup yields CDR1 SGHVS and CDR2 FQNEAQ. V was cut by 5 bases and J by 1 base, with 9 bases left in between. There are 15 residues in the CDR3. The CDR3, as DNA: TGTGCCAGCAGCGTCCGGGAGTCTGGGGCCAACGTCCTGACTTTC. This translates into CASSVRESGANVLTF. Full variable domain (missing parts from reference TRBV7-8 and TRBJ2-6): GAGVSQSPRYKVAKRGQDVALRCDPISGHVSLFWYQQALGQGPEFLTYFQNEAQLDKSGLPSDRFFAERPEGSVSTLKIQRTQQEDSAVYLCASSVRESGANVLTFGAGSRLTVL.

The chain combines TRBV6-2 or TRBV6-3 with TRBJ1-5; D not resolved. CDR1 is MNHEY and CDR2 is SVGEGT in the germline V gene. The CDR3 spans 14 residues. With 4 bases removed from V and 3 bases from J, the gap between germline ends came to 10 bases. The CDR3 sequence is CASSSANNNQPQHF. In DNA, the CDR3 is TGTGCCAGCAGTTCGGCAAATAACAATCAGCCCCAGCATTTT.

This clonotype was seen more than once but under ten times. DNA for the CDR3: TGTGCCAGCAGCTTAGACCTCACAGATACGCAGTATTTT. This translates into CASSLDLTDTQYF. The chain is built from TRBV7-3 and TRBJ2-3; unclear D gene. Trimming cost V 2 bases and J 2 bases, with 5 bases left between them. The CDR3 sequence is 13 residues long. Germline V gives CDR1 SGHTA, CDR2 FQGTGA. The full variable domain, completed using reference TRBV7-3 and TRBJ2-3, is GAGVSQTPSNKVTEKGKYVELRCDPISGHTALYWYRQSLGQGPEFLIYFQGTGAADDSGLPNDRFFAVRPEGSVSTLKIQRTERGDSAVYLCASSLDLTDTQYFGPGTRLTVL.

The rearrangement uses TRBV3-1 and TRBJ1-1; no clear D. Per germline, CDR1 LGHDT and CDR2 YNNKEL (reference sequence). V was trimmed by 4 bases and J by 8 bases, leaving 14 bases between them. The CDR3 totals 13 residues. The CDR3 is CASSLAVQPEAFF. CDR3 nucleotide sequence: TGTGCCAGCAGCCTGGCCGTACAGCCAGAAGCTTTCTTT.

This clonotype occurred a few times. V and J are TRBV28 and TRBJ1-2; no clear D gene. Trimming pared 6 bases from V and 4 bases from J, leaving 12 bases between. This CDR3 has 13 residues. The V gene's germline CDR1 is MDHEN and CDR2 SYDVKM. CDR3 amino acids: CASRVSLLYGYTF. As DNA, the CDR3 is TGTGCCAGCAGGGTCAGTCTCCTCTATGGCTACACCTTC.